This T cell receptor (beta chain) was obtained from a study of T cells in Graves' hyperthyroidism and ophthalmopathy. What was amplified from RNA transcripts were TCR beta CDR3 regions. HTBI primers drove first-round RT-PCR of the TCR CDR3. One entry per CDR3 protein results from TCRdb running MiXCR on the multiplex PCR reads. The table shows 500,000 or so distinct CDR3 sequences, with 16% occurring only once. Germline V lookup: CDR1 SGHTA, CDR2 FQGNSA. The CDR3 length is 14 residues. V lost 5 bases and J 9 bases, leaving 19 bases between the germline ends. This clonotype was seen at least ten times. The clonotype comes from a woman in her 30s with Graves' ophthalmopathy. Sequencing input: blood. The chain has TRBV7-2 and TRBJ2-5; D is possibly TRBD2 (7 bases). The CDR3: CASSQIGGRAPQYF. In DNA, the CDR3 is TGTGCCAGCAGCCAAATCGGGGGGCGAGCGCCCCAGTACTTC.